This T cell receptor (beta chain) was recovered during a study of cytomegalovirus exposure and HLA in healthy donors. Study-level findings and limits: CMV serostatus was the only recorded immune exposure for donors.

Germline-derived CDR1 and CDR2 are MNHEY and SVGAGI. This CDR3 comprises 14 residues. Losses at the gene ends were 1 base for V and 6 bases for J; bases not matched to a gene: 3. In regard to this clone: Its antigen is as yet unknown.

PCR involved 60 Vbeta and 13 Jbeta primers. Original methodology: Approximately 79 million unique TCR beta chains, 9.5 million to 11 million of them shared, were counted by a later analysis. Assay used: immunoSEQ multiplex PCR; TCRdb lists only in-frame clones, some missing. V and J calls and clone size follow that table, whereas D and trimming were derived from the DNA. The table has fewer than 200,000 clones, almost 75% seen once. The source is a woman younger than 35 in good health and CMV-seropositive. The sequencing sample was made of PBMCs. This chain connects TRBV6-5 to TRBJ2-7, with 10 bases matching TRBD1. Here the CDR3 DNA reads TGTGCCAGCAGTTACTTAGGACAGGGGGGCGAGCAGTACTTC. Amino acid sequence: CASSYLGQGGEQYF.